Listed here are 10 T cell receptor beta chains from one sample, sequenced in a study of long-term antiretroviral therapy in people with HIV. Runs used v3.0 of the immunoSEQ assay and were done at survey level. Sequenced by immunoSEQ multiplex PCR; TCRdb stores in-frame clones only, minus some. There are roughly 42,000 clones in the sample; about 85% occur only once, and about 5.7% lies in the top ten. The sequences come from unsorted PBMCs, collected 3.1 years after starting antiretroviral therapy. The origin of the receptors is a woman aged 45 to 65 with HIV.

DNA of the CDR3: TGTGCCAGCAGCCAAGACTCGTCTGGGAGTAATGAAAAACTGTTTTTT. Residues: CASSQDSSGSNEKLFF. This chain connects TRBV4-2 to TRBJ1-4; no firm D call. Germline values: CDR1 LGHNA, CDR2 YNFKEQ. Trimming cost V 0 bases and J 4 bases, with 12 bases left between them. This CDR3 has 16 residues.

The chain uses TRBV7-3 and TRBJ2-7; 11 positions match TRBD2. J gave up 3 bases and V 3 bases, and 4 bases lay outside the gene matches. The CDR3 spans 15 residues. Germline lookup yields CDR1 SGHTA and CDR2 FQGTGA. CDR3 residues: CASSFLAGGLYEQYF. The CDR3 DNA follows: TGTGCCAGCAGCTTCCTAGCGGGGGGCCTCTACGAGCAGTACTTC.

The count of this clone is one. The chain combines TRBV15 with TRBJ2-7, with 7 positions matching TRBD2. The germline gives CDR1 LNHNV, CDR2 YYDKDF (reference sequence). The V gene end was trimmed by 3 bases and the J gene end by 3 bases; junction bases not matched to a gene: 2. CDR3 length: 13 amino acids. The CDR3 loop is CATSRGGIYEQYF. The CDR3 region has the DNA TGTGCCACCAGCAGGGGAGGGATCTACGAGCAGTACTTC.

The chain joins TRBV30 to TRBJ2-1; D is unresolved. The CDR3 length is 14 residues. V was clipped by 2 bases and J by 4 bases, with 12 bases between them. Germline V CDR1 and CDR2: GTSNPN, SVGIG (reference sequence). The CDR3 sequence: CAWSSGTAYNEQFF. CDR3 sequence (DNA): TGTGCCTGGAGTTCAGGTACCGCATACAATGAGCAGTTCTTC.

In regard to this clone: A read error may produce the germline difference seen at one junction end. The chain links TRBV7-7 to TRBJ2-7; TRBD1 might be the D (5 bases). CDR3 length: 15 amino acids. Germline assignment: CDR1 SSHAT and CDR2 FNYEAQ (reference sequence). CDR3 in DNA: TGTGCTAGCAGCTTAAGTGTTGGGGCGTCCTACGAGCAGTACTTC. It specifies CASSLSVGASYEQYF.

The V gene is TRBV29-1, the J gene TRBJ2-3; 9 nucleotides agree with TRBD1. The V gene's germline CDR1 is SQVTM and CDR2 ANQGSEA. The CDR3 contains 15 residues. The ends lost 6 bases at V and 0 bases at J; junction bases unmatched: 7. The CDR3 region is CSVAGQGYSTDTQYF. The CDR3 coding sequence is TGCAGCGTGGCGGGACAGGGATATAGCACAGATACGCAGTATTTT.

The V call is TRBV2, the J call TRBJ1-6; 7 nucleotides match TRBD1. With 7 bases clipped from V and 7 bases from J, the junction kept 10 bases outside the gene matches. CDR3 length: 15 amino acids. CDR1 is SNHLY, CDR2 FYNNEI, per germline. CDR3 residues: CASNLLGQENSPLHF. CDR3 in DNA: TGTGCCAGCAACCTGCTTGGACAGGAGAATTCACCCCTCCACTTT.

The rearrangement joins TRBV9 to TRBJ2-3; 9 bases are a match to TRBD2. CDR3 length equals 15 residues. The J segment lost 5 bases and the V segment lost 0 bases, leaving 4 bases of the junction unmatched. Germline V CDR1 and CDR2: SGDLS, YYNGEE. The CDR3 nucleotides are TGTGCCAGCAGCGTAGGGGTAGCGGGGGTAGATACGCAGTATTTT. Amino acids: CASSVGVAGVDTQYF.

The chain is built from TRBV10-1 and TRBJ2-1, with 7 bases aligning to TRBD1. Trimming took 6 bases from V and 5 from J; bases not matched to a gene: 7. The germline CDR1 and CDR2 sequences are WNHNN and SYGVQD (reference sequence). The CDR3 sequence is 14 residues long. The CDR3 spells CASRDRERNNEQFF. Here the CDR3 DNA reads TGCGCCAGCAGAGACAGGGAGAGGAACAATGAGCAGTTCTTC.

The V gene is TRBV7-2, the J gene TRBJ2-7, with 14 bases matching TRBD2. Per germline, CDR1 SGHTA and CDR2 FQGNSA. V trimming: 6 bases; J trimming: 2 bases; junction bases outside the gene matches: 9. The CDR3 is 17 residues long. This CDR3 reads CASSKRTSGGQTYEQYF. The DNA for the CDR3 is TGTGCCAGCAGTAAAAGGACTAGCGGGGGGCAAACCTACGAGCAGTACTTC.